This passage covers 6 T cell receptor beta chains from one sample sequenced in a study of cytomegalovirus exposure and HLA in healthy donors. The PCR employed 60 Vbeta primers together with 13 Jbeta primers. The method was immunoSEQ multiplex PCR; TCRdb's version includes in-frame clones alone and lacks a portion of them. The sample records fewer than 150,000 clones, about four fifths being singletons. Sequencing was done on a sample of PBMCs. The receptors originated from a male donor in good health and CMV-seronegative.

The chain links TRBV6-6 to TRBJ1-2, with 9 bases matching TRBD1. The CDR3 runs 14 residues. The ends lost 4 bases at V and 14 bases at J; junction bases unmatched: 14. Germline V gene data show CDR1 as MNHNY and CDR2 as SVGAGI (reference sequence). The chain's CDR3 is CASSFLDLGQGRTF. DNA of the CDR3: TGTGCCAGCAGTTTTCTAGACCTCGGACAGGGGAGAACCTTC.

The rearrangement links TRBV11-2 to TRBJ2-3; 7 nucleotides match TRBD2. CDR1 and CDR2 from the germline V gene are SGHAT and FQNNGV. J lost 4 bases, V lost 7 bases, and 5 bases had no gene match. This CDR3 has 13 amino acids. The CDR3 loop reads CASTWGGADTQYF. The CDR3 nucleotides read TGTGCCAGCACCTGGGGGGGTGCAGATACGCAGTATTTT.

The gene calls are TRBV6-6 and TRBJ1-2, with D maybe TRBD1 (5 bases). The CDR3 is 15 amino acids. Germline assignment: CDR1 MNHNY and CDR2 SVGAGI (reference sequence). V lost 3 bases to trimming and J lost 4 bases, with 15 bases between them. CDR3 loop: CASSYLPGGTYGYTF. CDR3 sequence (DNA): TGTGCCAGCAGTTATCTCCCAGGAGGGACCTATGGCTACACCTTC.

The J gene is TRBJ1-2, the V gene TRBV4-1; D unclear. The ends were cut back, 7 bases at V and 2 bases at J, with 17 bases in the middle. Germline CDR1 and CDR2: MGHRA and YSYEKL. The CDR3 is made up of 15 amino acids. The CDR3 nucleotides are TGCGCCAGCAACCCAAGGTCCCCAGGAAACTATGGCTACACCTTC. Translated, it gives CASNPRSPGNYGYTF.

The J gene is TRBJ2-7, the V gene TRBV6-4; D is ambiguous. In germline, CDR1 is MRHNA, CDR2 SNTAGT. Trimming removed 7 bases at V and 3 bases at J, with 22 bases between. The CDR3 length is 16 residues. CDR3: CASISPFSAVHYEQYF. CDR3 bases: TGTGCCAGCATTAGCCCTTTTAGTGCAGTTCACTACGAGCAGTACTTC.

This sequence joins TRBV7-9 and TRBJ1-2; 7 bases line up with TRBD1. Per germline, CDR1 SEHNR and CDR2 FQNEAQ (reference sequence). J gave up 2 bases and V 5 bases, and 8 bases lay outside the gene matches. The CDR3 loop spans 15 amino acids. The CDR3: CASSAIKGQNYGYTF. The CDR3 bases are TGTGCCAGCAGCGCCATCAAGGGACAGAACTATGGCTACACCTTC.